This TCR beta chain comes out of a study of a mutant IDH1 vaccine in newly diagnosed glioma. Across the study: There were eight vaccinations for patients, given in weeks 1, 3, 5, 7, 11, 15, 19 and 23. Mean patient age was about 44 years; roughly 62% were male and about 40% female.

Study observations and caveats: The study observed vaccine-induced immune responses in 90% to 95% of patients.

Stated time point: week 23, last vaccination. Each dose of the vaccine consisted of 300 ug of mutant IDH1 20-mer peptide, with topical imiquimod. The germline V gene encodes CDR1 MNHNS and CDR2 SASEGT. The CDR3 is made up of 13 amino acids. Trimming removed 3 bases at V and 4 bases at J, with 7 bases between. About this clone itself: Its antigen is as yet unknown.

Method: immunoSEQ multiplex PCR; TCRdb's copy keeps in-frame clones and lacks some. This table has roughly 52,000 clones, 80% appearing once. The source was PBMCs, collected from a glioma patient whose treatment included an IDH1 peptide vaccine. This clonotype was obtained from a man aged 35-49 years with glioma. V is TRBV6-1 and J is TRBJ1-3; D call uncertain. The CDR3 DNA is TGTGCCAGCAGTGACCCGACAGGAAACACCATATATTTT. As protein: CASSDPTGNTIYF.